The next 10 T cell receptor beta chains were all read from a single sample in a study of CD8+ T cells in alopecia areata. It was cDNA, reverse transcribed from extracted RNA, that served as the sequencing template. Measured with immunoSEQ multiplex PCR; TCRdb has only the in-frame clones, and not every one. There are under 350,000 clones in the sample, none observed a single time. The sorting of pooled cutaneous lymph node cells relied on CD4, CD8alpha, NKG2D, NKG2ACE and other markers. The specimen sequenced was CD4+ T cells sorted from a lymph node. The receptors originated from a C3H/HeJ mouse with alopecia areata. Strain MHC haplotype: H2-k.

This clone was detected a few times. These gene names are mouse names. The sample carries other DNA sequences with the same CDR3. CDR3 sequence reads: CASSPGTGDNQDTQYF. CDR3 bases read: TGTGCCAGCAGTCCCGGGACTGGGGATAACCAAGAC. The chain carries TRBV5 and TRBJ2-5; 10 positions agree with TRBD2. The CDR3 end falls 4 residues outside the read, so it is completed with the germline J gene. CDR3 length: 16 residues. J was trimmed by 0 bases and V by 6 bases; bases with no gene match: 6. Germline assignment: CDR1 LGHNA and CDR2 YNLKQL (reference sequence).

In regard to this clone: Genes here carry mouse names. The read stops 4 residues short of the end of the CDR3; the missing end is completed from the germline J gene. V usage is TRBV13-3 and J usage is TRBJ1-1; D possibly corresponds to TRBD1 (5 bases). The V end lost 1 base, the J end lost 3 bases, and 7 bases lay between the germline ends. Germline-derived CDR1 and CDR2 are NNHDY and SYVADS. CDR3 length: 13 residues. The sequenced part of the CDR3 DNA is TGTGCCAGCAGTGATTCACAGGACACA. This sequence encodes CASSDSQDT. The whole CDR3 region reads CASSDSQDTEVFF.

This clone was counted a few times. The gene names here belong to mouse. The missing CDR3 end, 4 residues past where the read stops, is filled in from the germline J gene. The chain combines TRBV19 with TRBJ2-7; 10 nucleotides agree with TRBD2. The V gene end was trimmed by 4 bases and the J gene end by 3 bases; junction bases not matched to a gene: 4. Germline CDR1 and CDR2: FNHDT and SITEND (reference sequence). This CDR3 region has 14 residues. CDR3 sequence: CASSSGGALYEQYF. The sequenced CDR3 bases are TGTGCCAGCAGTTCTGGGGGGGCGCTCTAT. The full variable domain, rest sourced from reference TRBV19 and TRBJ2-7, is GGIITQTPKFLIGQEGQKLTLKCQQNFNHDTMYWYRQDSGKGLRLIYYSITENDLQKGDLSEGYDASREKKSSFSLTVTSAQKNEMAVFLCASSSGGALYEQYFGPGTRLTVL.

The sample holds a few counts of this clone. Gene and germline names: mouse. The missing CDR3 end, 4 residues past where the read stops, is filled in from the germline J gene. This chain links TRBV13-1 with TRBJ2-3; 8 nucleotides match TRBD1. Germline V gene sequence: CDR1 NSHNY, CDR2 SYGAGN. There are 15 residues in the CDR3. The junction had 5 bases not matched to a gene; V was cut back by 2 bases and J by 3 bases. The covered CDR3 bases are TGTGCCAGCAGTGAAGGCCAGGGGGCGGCAGAA. This encodes CASSEGQGAAE. The complete CDR3 reads CASSEGQGAAETLYF.

This clone was seen only a few times. Gene and germline names: mouse. Coverage ceases 4 residues before the CDR3 finishes, and the germline J gene fills in the end. The V and J genes are TRBV19 and TRBJ2-3; possibly TRBD1 for D (6 bases). The ends were cut back, 2 bases at V and 3 bases at J, with 10 bases in the middle. Germline V gene data show CDR1 as FNHDT and CDR2 as SITEND (reference sequence). CDR3 length: 14 amino acids. The CDR3 loop reads CASSMTGRAETLYF. CDR3 bases read: TGTGCCAGCAGTATGACAGGAAGGGCAGAA.

Regarding this clone: Gene names refer to mouse genes. With the read ending 4 residues before the CDR3 end, the germline J gene is used to fill in that end. The chain employs TRBV1 and TRBJ1-2, with TRBD1 matching 7 bases. Looked up from germline, CDR1 is NSQYPW and CDR2 is LRSPGD (reference sequence). The J segment lost 0 bases and the V segment lost 2 bases, leaving 12 bases of the junction unmatched. The CDR3 is 18 amino acids. The CDR3 spells CTCSANPGQPSTNSDYTF. The DNA read from the CDR3 is TGCACCTGCAGTGCAAACCCGGGACAGCCCTCCACAAACTCC.

Remarks on this clone: Germline and genes: mouse. Coverage ceases 4 residues before the CDR3 finishes, and the germline J gene fills in the end. The gene calls are TRBV13-1 and TRBJ2-7; 9 nucleotides match TRBD2. CDR1 is NSHNY, CDR2 SYGAGN, per germline. The CDR3 is 12 residues long. CDR3 bases read: TGTGCCAGCAGCCGACTGGGGGAT. It encodes CASSRLGD. The full CDR3 reads CASSRLGDEQYF.

This clone showed up just a few times. The gene names given are mouse names. CDR3 residues: CASSRDNNQDTQYF. The CDR3 bases that were read are TGTGCCAGCAGCCGGGACAATAACCAAGAC. The chain combines TRBV5 with TRBJ2-5; a weak D match, TRBD1 (6 bases). Sequencing ends 4 residues short of the CDR3 end; the germline J gene provides the rest. The germline gives CDR1 LGHNA, CDR2 YNLKQL (reference sequence). CDR3 length: 14 residues. The germline V and J ends were trimmed by 4 bases and 0 bases, with 8 bases remaining between them.

As for this clone: The germline and genes are mouse ones. The chain's CDR3 is CASGEIWEYEQYF. Incomplete CDR3 DNA: TGTGCCAGCGGTGAGATCTGGGAATAT. This rearrangement joins TRBV13-2 to TRBJ2-7; possibly TRBD2 for D (5 bases). The read halts 4 residues ahead of the CDR3 end, with the missing end drawn from the germline J gene. Germline V gives CDR1 NNHNN, CDR2 SYGAGS (reference sequence). The CDR3 has 13 residues.

Comment on this clone: Gene names denote mouse genes. The read ends 4 residues before the CDR3 terminus; that terminus is restored from the germline J gene. This chain links TRBV13-1 with TRBJ2-2, with D perhaps matching TRBD1 (6 bases). The V gene lost 2 bases and the J gene lost 4 bases, with 12 bases spanning the gap. Germline CDR1 and CDR2: NSHNY and SYGAGN. This CDR3 spans 15 amino acids. The sequenced part of the CDR3 DNA is TGTGCCAGCAGTGACACAGGGAGCGGCACCGGG. Protein sequence: CASSDTGSGTG. The whole CDR3 protein is CASSDTGSGTGQLYF.